The 10 T cell receptor beta chains in this list originate from one sample, sequenced in a study of T cells after yellow fever vaccination. TCRdb ran MiXCR on the 5' RACE reads and lists one entry per CDR3 protein. This table has 170,000 or so distinct CDR3 sequences, about 6.2% appearing once. Sequencing used CD4+ T cells sorted from PBMCs, obtained on the day of the first yellow fever vaccination. The receptors here all came from a young man who received the YFV17D yellow fever vaccine.

This clonotype has more than one count but fewer than ten. The chain combines TRBV12-3 or TRBV12-4 with TRBJ2-1; the match to TRBD1 covers 9 bases. The V and J ends lost 4 bases and 5 bases, in that order; junction bases with no gene match: 6. The CDR3 is made up of 15 amino acids. CDR3 in amino acids: CASSSRDRVHNEQFF. The CDR3 DNA follows: TGTGCCAGCAGTTCCCGGGACAGGGTCCACAATGAGCAGTTCTTC.

This clonotype was recorded a few times. A much larger clone sits a single nucleotide away, making a read error possible. CDR3 DNA: TGTGCCAGCAGCCCGACAGGGACCTACGAGCAGTACTTC. It is translated as CASSPTGTYEQYF. The chain is built from TRBV7-3 and TRBJ2-7, with 7 nucleotides matching TRBD1. The V gene end was trimmed by 5 bases and the J gene end by 2 bases; junction bases not matched to a gene: 3. Germline values: CDR1 SGHTA, CDR2 FQGTGA. CDR3 length: 13 residues.

This clonotype was recorded at least ten times. The rearrangement uses TRBV5-1 and TRBJ1-5; tentative D call: TRBD1 (5 bases). The CDR3 length is 14 residues. Germline CDR1 SGHRS, CDR2 YFSETQ. The V and J ends lost 5 bases and 7 bases respectively, with 16 bases between them. CDR3 DNA sequence: TGCGCCAGCAGTCCCCTGGGGCAAGGGCAGCCCCAGCATTTT. Protein product: CASSPLGQGQPQHF.

This clonotype was recorded many times. The rearrangement joins TRBV4-1 to TRBJ2-1; 8 bases fit TRBD2. The ends lost 6 bases at V and 6 bases at J; junction bases unmatched: 10. Per germline, CDR1 MGHRA and CDR2 YSYEKL. The CDR3 has 15 residues. The CDR3: CASRERLAGSNEQFF. DNA for the CDR3: TGCGCCAGCAGAGAGCGATTAGCGGGATCCAATGAGCAGTTCTTC.

This clonotype was recorded at least ten times. CDR3 residues: CSGRGGETQYF. The DNA for the CDR3 is TGCAGCGGCAGGGGCGGTGAGACCCAGTACTTC. This sequence joins TRBV29-1 and TRBJ2-5; weak D call: TRBD1 (6 bases). The V and J ends lost 7 bases and 5 bases respectively, with 11 bases between them. CDR3 length: 11 residues. Looked up from germline, CDR1 is SQVTM and CDR2 is ANQGSEA.

This clonotype was detected a few times. The CDR3 sequence: CASTPGGNNYGYTF. The DNA for the CDR3 is TGTGCCAGCACCCCGGGGGGCAATAACTATGGCTACACCTTC. The chain joins TRBV6-1 to TRBJ1-2, with D tentatively TRBD1 (6 bases). The V gene lost 7 bases and the J gene lost 1 base, with 13 bases spanning the gap. The CDR3 length is 14 residues. Germline CDR1 MNHNS, CDR2 SASEGT.

This clonotype was recorded at least ten times. The rearrangement joins TRBV6-5 to TRBJ2-4; D remains ambiguous. The CDR3 spans 17 residues. V lost 0 bases, J lost 0 bases, and 12 bases lay in between. Germline-derived CDR1 and CDR2 are MNHEY and SVGAGI. For the CDR3, the DNA is TGTGCCAGCAGTTACTCGCCCCCAGGCCTAGCCAAAAACATTCAGTACTTC. This gives the protein CASSYSPPGLAKNIQYF.

This chain joins TRBV3-1 and TRBJ2-5, with 11 nucleotides matching TRBD2. This CDR3 has 19 residues. Germline values: CDR1 LGHDT, CDR2 YNNKEL (reference sequence). Trimming took 10 bases from V and 2 from J; bases not matched to a gene: 21. The chain's CDR3 is CATCLGGWTSGREQETQYF. The CDR3 region has the DNA TGTGCCACCTGCCTTGGCGGGTGGACTAGCGGGCGTGAACAAGAGACCCAGTACTTC.

This clonotype showed up many times. This chain links TRBV5-1 with TRBJ2-5; TRBD2 matches 9 bases. Germline V CDR1 and CDR2: SGHRS, YFSETQ. The CDR3 runs 16 residues. V trimming: 4 bases; J trimming: 5 bases; junction bases outside the gene matches: 12. CDR3 DNA: TGCGCCAGCAGCCTGCGGGGGGGGATCACCGGGGAGACCCAGTACTTC. Protein product: CASSLRGGITGETQYF.

At least ten counts were recorded for this clonotype. This sequence joins TRBV5-1 and TRBJ1-2, with D tentatively TRBD1 (5 bases). Germline-derived CDR1 and CDR2 are SGHRS and YFSETQ. V was cut by 4 bases and J by 2 bases, with 12 bases left in between. The CDR3 covers 14 residues. For the CDR3, the DNA is TGCGCCAGCAGCATGGGACGGGTGAACTATGGCTACACCTTC. It specifies CASSMGRVNYGYTF.